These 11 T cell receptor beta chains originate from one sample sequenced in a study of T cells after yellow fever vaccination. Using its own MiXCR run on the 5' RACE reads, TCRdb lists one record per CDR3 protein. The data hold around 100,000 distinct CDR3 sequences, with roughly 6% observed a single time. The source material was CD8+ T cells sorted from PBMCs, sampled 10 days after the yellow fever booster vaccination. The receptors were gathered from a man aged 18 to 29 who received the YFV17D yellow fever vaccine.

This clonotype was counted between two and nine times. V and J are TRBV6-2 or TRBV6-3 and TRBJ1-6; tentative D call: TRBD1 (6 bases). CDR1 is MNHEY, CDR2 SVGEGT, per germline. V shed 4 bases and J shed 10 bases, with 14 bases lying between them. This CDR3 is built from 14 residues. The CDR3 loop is CASSSDRLQSPLHF. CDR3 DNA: TGTGCCAGCAGTTCAGACAGGTTGCAGTCACCCCTCCACTTT.

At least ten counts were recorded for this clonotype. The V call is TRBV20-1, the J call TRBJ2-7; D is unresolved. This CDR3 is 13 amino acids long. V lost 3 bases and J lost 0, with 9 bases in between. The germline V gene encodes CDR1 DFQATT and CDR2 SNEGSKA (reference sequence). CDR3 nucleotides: TGCAGTGCTAGGACAAGTCGCTCCTACGAGCAGTACGTC. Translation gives CSARTSRSYEQYV.

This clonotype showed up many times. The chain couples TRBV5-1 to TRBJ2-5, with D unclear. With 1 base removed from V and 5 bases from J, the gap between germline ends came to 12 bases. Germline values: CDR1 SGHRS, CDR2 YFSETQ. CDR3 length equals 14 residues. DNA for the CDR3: TGCGCCAGCAGCTTGAGAGCAGGCCGGGAGACCCAGTACTTC. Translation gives CASSLRAGRETQYF.

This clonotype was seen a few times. The CDR3: CASSFLRDSSYNEQFF. The CDR3 nucleotides read TGTGCCAGCAGTTTTCTGCGGGATAGCTCCTACAATGAGCAGTTCTTC. The chain uses TRBV12-3 or TRBV12-4 and TRBJ2-1, with D tentatively TRBD2 (6 bases). The length of the CDR3 is 16 residues. Trimming stripped 3 bases from V and 0 bases from J, with 12 bases between.

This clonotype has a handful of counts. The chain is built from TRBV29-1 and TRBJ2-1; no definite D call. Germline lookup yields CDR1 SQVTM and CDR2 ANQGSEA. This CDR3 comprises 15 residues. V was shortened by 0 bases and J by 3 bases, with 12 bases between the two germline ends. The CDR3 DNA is TGCAGCGTTGAAGAGGTTGGTTATGACTACAATGAGCAGTTCTTC. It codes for CSVEEVGYDYNEQFF.

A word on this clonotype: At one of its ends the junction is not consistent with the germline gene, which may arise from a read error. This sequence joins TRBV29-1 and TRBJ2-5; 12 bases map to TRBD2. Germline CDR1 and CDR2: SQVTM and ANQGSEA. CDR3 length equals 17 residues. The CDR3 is CSFELVLAGGIQETQYF. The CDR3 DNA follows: TGCAGCTTTGAACTGGTGCTAGCGGGGGGGATACAAGAGACCCAGTACTTC.

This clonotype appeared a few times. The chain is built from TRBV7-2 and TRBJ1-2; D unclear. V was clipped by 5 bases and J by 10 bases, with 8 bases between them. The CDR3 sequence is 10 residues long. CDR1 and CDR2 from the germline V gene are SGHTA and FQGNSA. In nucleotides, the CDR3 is TGTGCCAGCAGCCCCACCTCCTACACCTTC. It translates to CASSPTSYTF.

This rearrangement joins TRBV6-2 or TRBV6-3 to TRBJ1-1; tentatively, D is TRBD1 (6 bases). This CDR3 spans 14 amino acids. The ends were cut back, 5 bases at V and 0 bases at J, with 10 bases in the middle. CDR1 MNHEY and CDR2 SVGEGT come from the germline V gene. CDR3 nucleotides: TGTGCCAGCAGTCCGACAGGCCTGAACACTGAAGCTTTCTTT. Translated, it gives CASSPTGLNTEAFF.

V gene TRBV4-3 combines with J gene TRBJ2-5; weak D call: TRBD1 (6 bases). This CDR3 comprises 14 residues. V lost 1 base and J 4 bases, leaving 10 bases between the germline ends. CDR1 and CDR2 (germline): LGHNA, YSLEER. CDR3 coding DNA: TGCGCCAGCAGCCAAGGCCTCAGGGGAGAGACCCAGTACTTC. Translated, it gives CASSQGLRGETQYF.

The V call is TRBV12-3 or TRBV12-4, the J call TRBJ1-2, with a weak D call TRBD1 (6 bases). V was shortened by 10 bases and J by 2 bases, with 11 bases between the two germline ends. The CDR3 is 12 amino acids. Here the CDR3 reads CAISRGNYGYTF. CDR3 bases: TGTGCCATCTCTAGGGGGAACTATGGCTACACCTTC.

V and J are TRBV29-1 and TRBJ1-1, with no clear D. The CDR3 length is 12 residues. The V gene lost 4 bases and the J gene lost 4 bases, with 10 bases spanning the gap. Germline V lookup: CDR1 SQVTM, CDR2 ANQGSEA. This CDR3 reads CSVGWGGTEAFF. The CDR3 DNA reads TGCAGCGTTGGCTGGGGTGGCACTGAAGCTTTCTTT.